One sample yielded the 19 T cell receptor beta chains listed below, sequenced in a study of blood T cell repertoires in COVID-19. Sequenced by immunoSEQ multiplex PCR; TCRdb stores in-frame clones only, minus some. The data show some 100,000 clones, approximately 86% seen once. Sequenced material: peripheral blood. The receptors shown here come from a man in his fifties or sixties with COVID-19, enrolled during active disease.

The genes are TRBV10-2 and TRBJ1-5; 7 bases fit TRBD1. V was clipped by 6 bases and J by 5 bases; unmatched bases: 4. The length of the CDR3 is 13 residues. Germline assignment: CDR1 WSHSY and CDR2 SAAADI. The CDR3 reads CASRGQSDQPQHF. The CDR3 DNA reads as TGCGCCAGCAGGGGACAGAGTGATCAGCCCCAGCATTTT.

CDR3 bases: TGTGCCATCAGGGACAGGGAAAAACTGTTTTTT. The encoded protein is CAIRDREKLFF. V gene TRBV10-3 combines with J gene TRBJ1-4; TRBD1 aligns across 7 bases. Looked up from germline, CDR1 is ENHRY and CDR2 is SYGVKD. The CDR3 has 11 amino acids. After removal of 6 bases from V and 8 bases from J, the junction contained 0 bases not matched to a gene.

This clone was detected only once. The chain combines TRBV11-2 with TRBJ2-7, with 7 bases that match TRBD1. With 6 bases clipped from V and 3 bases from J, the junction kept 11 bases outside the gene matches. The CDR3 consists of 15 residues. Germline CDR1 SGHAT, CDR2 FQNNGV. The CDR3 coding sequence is TGTGCCAGCAGTTCGTCCCCAGGGGGTAACTACGAGCAGTACTTC. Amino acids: CASSSSPGGNYEQYF.

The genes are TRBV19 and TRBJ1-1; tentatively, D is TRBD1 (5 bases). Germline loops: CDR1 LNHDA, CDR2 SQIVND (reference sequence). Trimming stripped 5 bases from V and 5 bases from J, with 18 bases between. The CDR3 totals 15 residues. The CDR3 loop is CASSSDGSGATEAFF. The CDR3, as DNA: TGTGCCAGTAGTTCGGACGGGAGCGGGGCGACTGAAGCTTTCTTT.

This CDR3 is CASNKLWGLAGDSYNEQFF. As DNA, the CDR3 is TGTGCCAGCAACAAGCTGTGGGGACTAGCGGGGGATTCCTACAATGAGCAGTTCTTC. The V call is TRBV28, the J call TRBJ2-1; 14 bases fit TRBD2. V lost 7 bases and J lost 1; bases outside the gene matches: 12. CDR1 and CDR2 (germline): MDHEN, SYDVKM. There are 19 residues in the CDR3.

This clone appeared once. The CDR3 nucleotides are TGTGCCAGTAGTGCCACAGGGGACACTGAAGCTTTCTTT. Translation gives CASSATGDTEAFF. The chain uses TRBV19 and TRBJ1-1; 7 nucleotides align to TRBD1. The CDR3 totals 13 residues. The germline V gene has CDR1 LNHDA and CDR2 SQIVND (reference sequence). Trimming removed 5 bases from V and 3 bases from J; junction bases left unmatched: 3.

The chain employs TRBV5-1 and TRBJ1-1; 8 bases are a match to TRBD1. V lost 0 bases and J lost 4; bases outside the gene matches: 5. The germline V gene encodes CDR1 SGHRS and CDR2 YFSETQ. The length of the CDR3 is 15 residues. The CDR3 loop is CASSLDRGVGTEAFF. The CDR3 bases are TGCGCCAGCAGCTTGGACAGGGGGGTTGGCACTGAAGCTTTCTTT. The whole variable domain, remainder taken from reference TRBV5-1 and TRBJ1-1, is KAGVTQTPRYLIKTRGQQVTLSCSPISGHRSVSWYQQTPGQGLQFLFEYFSETQRNKGNFPGRFSGRQFSNSRSEMNVSTLELGDSALYLCASSLDRGVGTEAFFGQGTRLTVV.

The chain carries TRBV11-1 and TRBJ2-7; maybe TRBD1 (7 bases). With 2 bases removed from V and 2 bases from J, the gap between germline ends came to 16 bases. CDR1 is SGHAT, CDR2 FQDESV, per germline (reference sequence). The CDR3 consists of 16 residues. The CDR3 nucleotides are TGTGCCAGCAGCTTACTGGCAGGGGGGTCCACCTACGAGCAGTACTTC. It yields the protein CASSLLAGGSTYEQYF.

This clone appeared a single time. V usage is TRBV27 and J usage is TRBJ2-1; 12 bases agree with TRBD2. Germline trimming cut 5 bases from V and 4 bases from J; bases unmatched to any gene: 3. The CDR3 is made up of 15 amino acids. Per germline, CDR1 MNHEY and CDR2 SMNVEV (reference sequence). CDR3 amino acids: CASSTTSGGYNEQFF. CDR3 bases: TGTGCCAGCAGTACCACTAGCGGGGGGTACAATGAGCAGTTCTTC.

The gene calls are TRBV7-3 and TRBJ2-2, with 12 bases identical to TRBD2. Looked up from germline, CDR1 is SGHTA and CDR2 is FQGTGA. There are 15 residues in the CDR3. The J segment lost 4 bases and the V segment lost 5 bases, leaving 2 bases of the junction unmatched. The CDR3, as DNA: TGTGCCAGCAGCCTAGCGGGGGGGCCCACCGGGGAGCTGTTTTTT. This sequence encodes CASSLAGGPTGELFF.

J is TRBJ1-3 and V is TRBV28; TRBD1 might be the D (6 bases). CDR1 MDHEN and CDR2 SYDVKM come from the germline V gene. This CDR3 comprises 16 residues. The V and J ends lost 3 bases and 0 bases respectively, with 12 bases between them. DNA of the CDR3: TGTGCCAGCAGTTTCGGGGGGCCCGGCTCTGGAAACACCATATATTTT. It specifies CASSFGGPGSGNTIYF.

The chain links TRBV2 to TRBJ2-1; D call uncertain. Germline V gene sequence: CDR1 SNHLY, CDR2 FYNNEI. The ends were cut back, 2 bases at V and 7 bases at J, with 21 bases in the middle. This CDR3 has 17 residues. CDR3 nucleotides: TGTGCCAGCAGTGAAAGCGTCAGCTACTCTCCTGGGAATGAGCAGTTCTTC. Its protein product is CASSESVSYSPGNEQFF.

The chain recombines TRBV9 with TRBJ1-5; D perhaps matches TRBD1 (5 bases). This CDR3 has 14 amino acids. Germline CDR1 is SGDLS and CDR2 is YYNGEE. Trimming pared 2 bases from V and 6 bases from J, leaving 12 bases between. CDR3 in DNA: TGTGCCAGCAGCGTGGGGGGTTTCGGTCAGCCCCAGCATTTT. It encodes CASSVGGFGQPQHF.

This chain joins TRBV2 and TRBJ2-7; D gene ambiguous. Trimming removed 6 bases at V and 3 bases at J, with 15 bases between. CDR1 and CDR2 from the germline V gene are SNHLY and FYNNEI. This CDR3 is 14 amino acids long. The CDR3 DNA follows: TGTGCCAGCAGGCAAGACAACCAGGTCTACGAGCAGTACTTC. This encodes CASRQDNQVYEQYF.

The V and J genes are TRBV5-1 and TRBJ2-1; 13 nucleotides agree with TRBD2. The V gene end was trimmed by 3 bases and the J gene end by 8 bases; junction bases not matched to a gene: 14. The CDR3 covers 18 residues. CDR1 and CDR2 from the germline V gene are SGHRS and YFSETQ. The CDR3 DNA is TGCGCCAGCAGCTATACCGGGACTAGCGGGGCAAAGGATTATGAGCAGTTCTTC. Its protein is CASSYTGTSGAKDYEQFF. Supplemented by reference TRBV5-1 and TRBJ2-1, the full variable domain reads KAGVTQTPRYLIKTRGQQVTLSCSPISGHRSVSWYQQTPGQGLQFLFEYFSETQRNKGNFPGRFSGRQFSNSRSEMNVSTLELGDSALYLCASSYTGTSGAKDYEQFFGPGTRLTVL.

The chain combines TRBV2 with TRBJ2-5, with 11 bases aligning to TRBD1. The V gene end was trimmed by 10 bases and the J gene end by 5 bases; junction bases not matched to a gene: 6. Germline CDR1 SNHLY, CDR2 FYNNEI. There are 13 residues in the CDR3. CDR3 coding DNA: TGTGCCACCGGGGACAGGGGGAGGGAGACCCAGTACTTC. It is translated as CATGDRGRETQYF.

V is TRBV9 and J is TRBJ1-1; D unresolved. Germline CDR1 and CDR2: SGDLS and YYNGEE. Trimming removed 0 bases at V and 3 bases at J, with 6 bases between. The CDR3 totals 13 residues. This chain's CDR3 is CASSVVGDTEAFF. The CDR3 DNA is TGTGCCAGCAGCGTAGTCGGGGACACTGAAGCTTTCTTT.

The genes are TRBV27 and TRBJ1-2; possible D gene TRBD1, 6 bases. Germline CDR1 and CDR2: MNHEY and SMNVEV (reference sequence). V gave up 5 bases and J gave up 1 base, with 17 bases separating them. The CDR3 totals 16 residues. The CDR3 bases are TGTGCCAGCAGTAGCTTCGCAGGGACACTTAACTATGGCTACACCTTC. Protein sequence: CASSSFAGTLNYGYTF.

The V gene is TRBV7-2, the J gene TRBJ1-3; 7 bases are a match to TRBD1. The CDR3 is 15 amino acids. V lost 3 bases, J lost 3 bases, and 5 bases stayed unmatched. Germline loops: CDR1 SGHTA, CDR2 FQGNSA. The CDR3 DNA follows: TGTGCCAGCAGCTTCCGAGGGGGCGTTGGAAACACCATATATTTT. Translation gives CASSFRGGVGNTIYF.